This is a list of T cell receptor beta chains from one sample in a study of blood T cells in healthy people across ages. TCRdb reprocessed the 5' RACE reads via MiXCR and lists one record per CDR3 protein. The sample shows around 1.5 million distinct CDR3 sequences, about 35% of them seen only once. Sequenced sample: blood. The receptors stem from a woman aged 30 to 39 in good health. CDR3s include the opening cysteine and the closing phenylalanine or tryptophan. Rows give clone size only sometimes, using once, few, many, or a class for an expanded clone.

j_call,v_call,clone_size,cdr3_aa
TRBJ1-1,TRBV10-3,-,CPTLSGDYKSEAFF
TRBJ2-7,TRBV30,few,CAWSTGTGAYEQYF
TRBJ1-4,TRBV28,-,CASNLRGRGSEKLFF
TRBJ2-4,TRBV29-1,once,CSVRGGEYVKQYF
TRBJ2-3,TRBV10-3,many,CAISPTGEGTDTQYF
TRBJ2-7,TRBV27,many,CASSPWRAAYSYEQYF
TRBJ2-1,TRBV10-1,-,CASSESGLAGVHEQFF
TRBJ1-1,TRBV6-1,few,CASSEIGGSGAAFF
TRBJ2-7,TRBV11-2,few,CASSLRVFDEQYF
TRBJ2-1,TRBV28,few,CASSFGSPGVYNEQFF
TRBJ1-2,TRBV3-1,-,CASSPHTGTAHYGYTF
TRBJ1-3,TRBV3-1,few,CASSRSLFRDPVNTIYF
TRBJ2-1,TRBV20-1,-,CSASIKGDLAYNEQFF
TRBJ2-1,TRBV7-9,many,CASSRTSGLYNEQFF
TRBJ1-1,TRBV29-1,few,CSVPVTADGEAFF
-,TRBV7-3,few,CASSSGGPGKETQYF
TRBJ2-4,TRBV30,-,CAWGTGNKNIQYF
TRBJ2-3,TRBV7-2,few,CASSAGQAFTDTQYF
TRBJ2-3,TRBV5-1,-,CASSATMTVGAPDTQYF
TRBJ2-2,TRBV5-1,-,CASSLDEGQPYTGELFF
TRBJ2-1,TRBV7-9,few,CASSLRDRIVSYNEQFF
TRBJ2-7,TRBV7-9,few,CASSFASGSLDEQYF
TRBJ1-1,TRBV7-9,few,CASSEPQGHNTEAFF
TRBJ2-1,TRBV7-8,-,CASSFKEAPRNEQFF
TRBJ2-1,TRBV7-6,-,CASTTSGGANEQFF
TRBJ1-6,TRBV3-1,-,CASSRGQNNSPLHF
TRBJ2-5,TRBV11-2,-,CASSLDLSQRLETQYF